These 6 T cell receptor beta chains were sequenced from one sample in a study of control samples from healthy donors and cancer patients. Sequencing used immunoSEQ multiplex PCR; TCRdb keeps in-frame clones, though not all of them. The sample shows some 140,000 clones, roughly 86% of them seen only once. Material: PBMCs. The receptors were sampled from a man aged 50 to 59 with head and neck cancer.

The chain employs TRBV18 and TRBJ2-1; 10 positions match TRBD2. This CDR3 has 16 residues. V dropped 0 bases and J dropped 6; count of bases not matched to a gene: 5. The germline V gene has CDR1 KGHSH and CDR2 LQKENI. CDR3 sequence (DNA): TGTGCCAGCTCACCACCGACGCTAGCGGGGGCCAATGAGCAGTTCTTC. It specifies CASSPPTLAGANEQFF.

Here the CDR3 DNA reads TGTGCCAGCTCACCACAACAGGGGATCCAATCCGACGATCAGCCCCAGCATTTT. It encodes CASSPQQGIQSDDQPQHF. The rearrangement joins TRBV18 to TRBJ1-5; 7 nucleotides agree with TRBD1. CDR1 is KGHSH and CDR2 is LQKENI in the germline V gene. This CDR3 is built from 18 residues. Trimming cost V 1 base and J 5 bases; bases outside gene matches: 14.

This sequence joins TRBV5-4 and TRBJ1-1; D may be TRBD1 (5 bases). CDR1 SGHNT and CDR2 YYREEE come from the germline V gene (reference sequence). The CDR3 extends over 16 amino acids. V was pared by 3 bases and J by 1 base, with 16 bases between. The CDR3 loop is CASSSGTALGNTEAFF. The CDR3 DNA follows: TGTGCCAGCAGCTCCGGGACGGCCCTGGGGAACACTGAAGCTTTCTTT.

The CDR3 region is CASSEARAILRNEQFF. DNA for the CDR3: TGTGCCAGCAGTGAAGCCAGGGCCATACTCCGTAATGAGCAGTTCTTC. The V gene is TRBV6-1, the J gene TRBJ2-1, with TRBD1 as a possible D gene (5 bases). Germline CDR1 MNHNS, CDR2 SASEGT. Deletions cut 0 bases from V and 7 bases from J, with 16 bases between. The CDR3 consists of 16 residues.

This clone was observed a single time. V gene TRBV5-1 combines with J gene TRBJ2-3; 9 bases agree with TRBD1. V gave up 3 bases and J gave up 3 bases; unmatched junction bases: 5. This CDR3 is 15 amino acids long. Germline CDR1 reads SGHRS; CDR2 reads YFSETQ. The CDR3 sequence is CASSYTGGRTDTQYF. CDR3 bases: TGCGCCAGCAGCTATACAGGGGGCAGAACAGATACGCAGTATTTT.

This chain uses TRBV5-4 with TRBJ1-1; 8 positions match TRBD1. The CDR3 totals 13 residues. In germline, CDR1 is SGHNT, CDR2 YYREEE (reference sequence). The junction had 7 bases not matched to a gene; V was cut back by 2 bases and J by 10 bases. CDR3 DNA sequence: TGTGCCAGCAGCTTTATAGACAGGGGATCAGCTTTCTTT. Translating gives CASSFIDRGSAFF.